This T cell receptor beta chain originates from a study of control samples from healthy donors and cancer patients. Here immunoSEQ multiplex PCR was the method, and the copy in TCRdb shows in-frame clones only, minus some. In total, the table holds fewer than 200,000 clones. The CDR3 length is 15 residues. Germline-derived CDR1 and CDR2 are SGDLS and YYNGEE. The J segment lost 0 bases and the V segment lost 3 bases, leaving 5 bases of the junction unmatched. Source material: blood. The clonotype comes from a woman aged 30 to 39 in good health. The V call is TRBV9, the J call TRBJ1-1, with 7 bases lining up with TRBD1. Here the CDR3 reads CASSGGQRLNTEAFF. CDR3 coding DNA: TGTGCCAGCAGCGGGGGACAGCGTTTGAACACTGAAGCTTTCTTT.